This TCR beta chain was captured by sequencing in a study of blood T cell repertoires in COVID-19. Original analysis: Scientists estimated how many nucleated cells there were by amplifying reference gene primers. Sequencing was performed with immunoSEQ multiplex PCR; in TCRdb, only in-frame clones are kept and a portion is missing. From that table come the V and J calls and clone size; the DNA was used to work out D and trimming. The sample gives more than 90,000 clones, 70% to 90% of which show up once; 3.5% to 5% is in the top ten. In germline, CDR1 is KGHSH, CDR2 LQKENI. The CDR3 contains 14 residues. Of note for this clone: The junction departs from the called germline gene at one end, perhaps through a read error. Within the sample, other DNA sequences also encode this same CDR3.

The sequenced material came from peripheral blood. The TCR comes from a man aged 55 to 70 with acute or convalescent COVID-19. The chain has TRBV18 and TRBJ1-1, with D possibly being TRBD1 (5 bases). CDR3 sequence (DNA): TGTGCTAGCTCACCAAATCAACAGGTCACTGAAGCTTTCTTT. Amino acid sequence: CASSPNQQVTEAFF.